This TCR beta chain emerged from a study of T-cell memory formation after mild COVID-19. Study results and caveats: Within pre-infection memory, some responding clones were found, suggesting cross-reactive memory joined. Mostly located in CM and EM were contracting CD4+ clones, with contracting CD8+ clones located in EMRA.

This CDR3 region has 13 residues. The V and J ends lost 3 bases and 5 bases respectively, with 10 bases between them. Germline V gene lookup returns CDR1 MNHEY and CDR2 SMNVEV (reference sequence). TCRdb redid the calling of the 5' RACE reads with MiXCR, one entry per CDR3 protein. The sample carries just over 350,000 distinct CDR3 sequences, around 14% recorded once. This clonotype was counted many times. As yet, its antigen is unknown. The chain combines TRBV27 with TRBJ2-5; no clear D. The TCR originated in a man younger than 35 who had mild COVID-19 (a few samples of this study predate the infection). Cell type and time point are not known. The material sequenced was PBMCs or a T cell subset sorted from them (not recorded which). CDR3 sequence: CASSFSQTETQYF. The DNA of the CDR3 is TGTGCCAGCAGTTTTTCGCAGACGGAGACCCAGTACTTC.